This record concerns one T cell receptor beta chain sequence. In the source study's methods: Reference gene primers were amplified, and this amplification served to estimate nucleated cell counts. Profiled with immunoSEQ multiplex PCR; TCRdb holds only in-frame clones, not every one. The V and J calls and clone size are taken from that table; D and trimming were inferred from the DNA. The sample lists about 160,000 clones, approximately 87% occurring once. The entry originates in a study of blood T cell repertoires in COVID-19. About the study: The origin of the acute and convalescent COVID-19 samples was the United States, Italy and Spain. PBMCs, B-cell-depleted T cells, or T cells were the source of the cDNA or gDNA that made up the material.

The V end was cut by 5 bases, the J end by 11 bases, with 18 bases between. Germline V gene lookup returns CDR1 MDHEN and CDR2 SYDVKM. The length of the CDR3 is 13 residues. Patients in Seattle were enrolled during active infection, then followed longitudinally. This sequence originates from a woman aged 70-85 years with COVID-19, enrolled during active disease. The V call is TRBV28, the J call TRBJ1-1; TRBD1 is a possible D gene (5 bases). The specimen sequenced was peripheral blood. CDR3 loop: CASSRGTPMRAFF. The CDR3 DNA follows: TGTGCCAGCAGTCGCGGGACTCCTATGAGGGCTTTCTTT.